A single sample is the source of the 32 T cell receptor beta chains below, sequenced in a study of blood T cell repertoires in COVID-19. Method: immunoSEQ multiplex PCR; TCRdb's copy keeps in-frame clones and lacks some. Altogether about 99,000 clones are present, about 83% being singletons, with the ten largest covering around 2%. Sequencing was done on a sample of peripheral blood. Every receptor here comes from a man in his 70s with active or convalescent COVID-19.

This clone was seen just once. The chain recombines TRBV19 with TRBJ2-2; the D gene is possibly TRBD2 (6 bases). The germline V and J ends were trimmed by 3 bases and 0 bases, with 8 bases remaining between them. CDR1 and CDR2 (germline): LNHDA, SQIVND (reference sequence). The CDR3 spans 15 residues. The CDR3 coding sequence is TGTGCCAGTAGTATCGGGAGTCCGAACACCGGGGAGCTGTTTTTT. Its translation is CASSIGSPNTGELFF. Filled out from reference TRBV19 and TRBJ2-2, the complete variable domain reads DGGITQSPKYLFRKEGQNVTLSCEQNLNHDAMYWYRQDPGQGLRLIYYSQIVNDFQKGDIAEGYSVSREKKESFPLTVTSAQKNPTAFYLCASSIGSPNTGELFFGEGSRLTVL.

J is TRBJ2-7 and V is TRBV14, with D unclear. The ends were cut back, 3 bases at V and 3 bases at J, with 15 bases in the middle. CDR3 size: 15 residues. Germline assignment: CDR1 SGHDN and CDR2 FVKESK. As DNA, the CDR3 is TGTGCCAGCAGCCAGGGCCAGGCGTTTTACTACGAGCAGTACTTC. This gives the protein CASSQGQAFYYEQYF.

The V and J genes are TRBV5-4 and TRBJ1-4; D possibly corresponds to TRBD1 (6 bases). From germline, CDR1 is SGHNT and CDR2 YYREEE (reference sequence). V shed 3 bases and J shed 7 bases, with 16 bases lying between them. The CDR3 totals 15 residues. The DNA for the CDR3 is TGTGCCAGCAGCTCGGACAGCGAAAGGGGTGAAAAACTGTTTTTT. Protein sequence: CASSSDSERGEKLFF. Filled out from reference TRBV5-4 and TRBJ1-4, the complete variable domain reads ETGVTQSPTHLIKTRGQQVTLRCSSQSGHNTVSWYQQALGQGPQFIFQYYREEENGRGNFPPRFSGLQFPNYSSELNVNALELDDSALYLCASSSDSERGEKLFFGSGTQLSVL.

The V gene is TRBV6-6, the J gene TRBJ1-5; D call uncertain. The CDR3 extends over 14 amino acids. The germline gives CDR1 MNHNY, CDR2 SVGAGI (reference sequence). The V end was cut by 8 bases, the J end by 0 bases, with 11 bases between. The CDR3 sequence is CASAEVNSNQPQHF. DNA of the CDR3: TGTGCCAGCGCGGAGGTCAATAGCAATCAGCCCCAGCATTTT.

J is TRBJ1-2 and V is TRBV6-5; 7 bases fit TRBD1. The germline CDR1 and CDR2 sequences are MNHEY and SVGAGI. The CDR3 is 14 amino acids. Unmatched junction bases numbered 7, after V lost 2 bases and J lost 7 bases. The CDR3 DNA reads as TGTGCCAGCAGTTACCAGGGGGTAGATAGTGGCTACACCTTC. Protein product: CASSYQGVDSGYTF.

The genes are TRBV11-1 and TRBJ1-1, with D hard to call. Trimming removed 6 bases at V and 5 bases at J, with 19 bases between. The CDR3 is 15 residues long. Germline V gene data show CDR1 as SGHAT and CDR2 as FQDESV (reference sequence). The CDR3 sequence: CASSFRLGKRTEAFF. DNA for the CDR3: TGTGCCAGCAGTTTTAGGCTGGGTAAGAGGACTGAAGCTTTCTTT.

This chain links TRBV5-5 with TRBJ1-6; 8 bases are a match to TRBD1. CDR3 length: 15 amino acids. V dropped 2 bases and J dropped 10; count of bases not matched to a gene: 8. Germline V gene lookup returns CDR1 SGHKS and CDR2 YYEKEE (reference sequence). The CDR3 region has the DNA TGTGCCAGCAGCTTCCCGACAGGGGTAAGGTCACCCCTCCACTTT. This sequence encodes CASSFPTGVRSPLHF.

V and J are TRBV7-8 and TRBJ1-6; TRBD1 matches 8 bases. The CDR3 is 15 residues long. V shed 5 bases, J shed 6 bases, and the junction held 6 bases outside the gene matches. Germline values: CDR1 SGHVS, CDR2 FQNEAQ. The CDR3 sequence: CASSRGQGRNSPLHF. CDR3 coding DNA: TGTGCCAGCAGCCGCGGACAGGGCCGTAATTCACCCCTCCACTTT.

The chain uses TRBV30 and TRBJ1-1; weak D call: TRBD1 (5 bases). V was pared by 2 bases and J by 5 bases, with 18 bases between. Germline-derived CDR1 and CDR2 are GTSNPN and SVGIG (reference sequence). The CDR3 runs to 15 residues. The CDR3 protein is CAWSPSGGDVTEAFF. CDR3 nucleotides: TGTGCCTGGAGTCCATCGGGGGGGGACGTAACTGAAGCTTTCTTT.

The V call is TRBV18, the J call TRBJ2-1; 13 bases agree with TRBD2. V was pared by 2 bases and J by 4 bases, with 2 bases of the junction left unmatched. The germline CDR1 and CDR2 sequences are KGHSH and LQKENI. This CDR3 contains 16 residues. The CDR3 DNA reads TGTGCCAGCTCACCAGGGACTAGCGGGACGTACAATGAGCAGTTCTTC. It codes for CASSPGTSGTYNEQFF.

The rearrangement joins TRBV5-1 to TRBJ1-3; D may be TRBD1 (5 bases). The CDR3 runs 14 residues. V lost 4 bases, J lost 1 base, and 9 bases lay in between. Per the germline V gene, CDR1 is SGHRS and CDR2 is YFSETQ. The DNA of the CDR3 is TGCGCCAGCAGCAGCACAGGTTCTGGAAACACCATATATTTT. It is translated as CASSSTGSGNTIYF. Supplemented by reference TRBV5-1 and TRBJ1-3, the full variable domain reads KAGVTQTPRYLIKTRGQQVTLSCSPISGHRSVSWYQQTPGQGLQFLFEYFSETQRNKGNFPGRFSGRQFSNSRSEMNVSTLELGDSALYLCASSSTGSGNTIYFGEGSWLTVV.

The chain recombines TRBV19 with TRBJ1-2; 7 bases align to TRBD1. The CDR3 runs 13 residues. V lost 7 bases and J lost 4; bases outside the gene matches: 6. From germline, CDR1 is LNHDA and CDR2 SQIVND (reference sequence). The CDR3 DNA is TGTGCCAGTACCCGGACAGGAGCCTATGGCTACACCTTC. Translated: CASTRTGAYGYTF.

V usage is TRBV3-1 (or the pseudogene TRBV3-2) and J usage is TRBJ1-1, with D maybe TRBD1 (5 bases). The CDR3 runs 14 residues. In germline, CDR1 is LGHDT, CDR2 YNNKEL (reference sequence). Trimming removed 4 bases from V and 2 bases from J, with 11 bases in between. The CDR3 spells CASSLGTGNTEAFF. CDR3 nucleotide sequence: TGTGCCAGCAGCCTCGGGACTGGCAACACTGAAGCTTTCTTT.

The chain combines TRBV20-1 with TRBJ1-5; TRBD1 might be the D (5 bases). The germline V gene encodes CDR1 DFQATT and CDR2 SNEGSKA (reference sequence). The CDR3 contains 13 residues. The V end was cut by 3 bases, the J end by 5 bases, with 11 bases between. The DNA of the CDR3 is TGCAGTGCTAGTACTGGGGGGGATCAGCCCCAGCATTTT. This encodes CSASTGGDQPQHF.

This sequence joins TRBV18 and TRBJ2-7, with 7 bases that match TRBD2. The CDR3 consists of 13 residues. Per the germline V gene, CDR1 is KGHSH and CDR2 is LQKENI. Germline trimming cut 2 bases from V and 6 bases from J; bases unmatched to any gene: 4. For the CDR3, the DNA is TGTGCCAGCTCACCAACAAGGGAGGGCGAGCAGTACTTC. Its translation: CASSPTREGEQYF.

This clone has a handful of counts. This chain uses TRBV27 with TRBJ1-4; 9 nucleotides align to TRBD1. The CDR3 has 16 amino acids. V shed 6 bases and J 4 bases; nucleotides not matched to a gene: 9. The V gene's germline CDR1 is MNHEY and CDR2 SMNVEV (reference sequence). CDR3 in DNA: TGTGCCAGCAGCCCGGGACAGGGTCAGGGTAATGAAAAACTGTTTTTT. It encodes CASSPGQGQGNEKLFF.

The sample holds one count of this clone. The CDR3 region has the DNA TGTGCCAGCAGCAAAACCCAAACGATGGTGACATATCCGAACACCGGGGAGCTGTTTTTT. Translating it yields CASSKTQTMVTYPNTGELFF. The chain carries TRBV21-1 and TRBJ2-2; TRBD1, as called in the table, went unchecked against the DNA. TRBV21-1 is an annotated pseudogene. The CDR3 is 20 residues long.

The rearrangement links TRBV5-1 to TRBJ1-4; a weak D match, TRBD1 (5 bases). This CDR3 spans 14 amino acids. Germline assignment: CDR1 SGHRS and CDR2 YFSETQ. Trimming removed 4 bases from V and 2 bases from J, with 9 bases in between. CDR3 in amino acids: CASSTGGTNEKLFF. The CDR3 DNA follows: TGCGCCAGCAGCACGGGGGGTACTAATGAAAAACTGTTTTTT.

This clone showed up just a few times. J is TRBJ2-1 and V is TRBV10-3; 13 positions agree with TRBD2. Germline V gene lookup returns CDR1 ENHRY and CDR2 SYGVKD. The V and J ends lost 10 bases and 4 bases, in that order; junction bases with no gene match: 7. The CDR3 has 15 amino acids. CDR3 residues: CATRTSGGIYNEQFF. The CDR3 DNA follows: TGTGCCACGCGGACTAGCGGGGGAATATACAATGAGCAGTTCTTC.

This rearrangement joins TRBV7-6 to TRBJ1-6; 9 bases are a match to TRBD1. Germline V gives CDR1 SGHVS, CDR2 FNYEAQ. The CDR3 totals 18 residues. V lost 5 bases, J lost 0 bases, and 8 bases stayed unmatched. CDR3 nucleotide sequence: TGTGCCAGCAGCCCGGGACAGGGACTGAGCTCCTATAATTCACCCCTCCACTTT. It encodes CASSPGQGLSSYNSPLHF.

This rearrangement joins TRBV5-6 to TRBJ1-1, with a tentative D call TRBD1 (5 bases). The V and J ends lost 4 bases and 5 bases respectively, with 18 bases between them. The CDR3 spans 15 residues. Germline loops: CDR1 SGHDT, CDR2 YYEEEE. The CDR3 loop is CASSPYQGSRTEAFF. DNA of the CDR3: TGTGCCAGCAGCCCCTACCAGGGAAGTCGGACTGAAGCTTTCTTT. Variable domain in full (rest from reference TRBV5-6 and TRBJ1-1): DAGVTQSPTHLIKTRGQQVTLRCSPKSGHDTVSWYQQALGQGPQFIFQYYEEEERQRGNFPDRFSGHQFPNYSSELNVNALLLGDSALYLCASSPYQGSRTEAFFGQGTRLTVV.

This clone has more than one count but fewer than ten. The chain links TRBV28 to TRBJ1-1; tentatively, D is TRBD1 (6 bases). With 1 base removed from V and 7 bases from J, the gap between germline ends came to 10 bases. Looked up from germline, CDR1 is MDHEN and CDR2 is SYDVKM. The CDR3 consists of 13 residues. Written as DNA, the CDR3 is TGTGCCAGCAGTTTATCCGCCAGGGGTGAAGCTTTCTTT. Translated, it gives CASSLSARGEAFF.

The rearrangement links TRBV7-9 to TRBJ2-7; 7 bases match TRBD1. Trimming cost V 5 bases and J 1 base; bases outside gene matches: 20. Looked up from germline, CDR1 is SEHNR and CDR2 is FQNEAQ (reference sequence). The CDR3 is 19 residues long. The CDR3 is CASSPRTGARPLPSYEQYF. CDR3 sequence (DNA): TGTGCCAGCAGCCCGAGAACAGGGGCCAGACCCCTTCCGTCCTACGAGCAGTACTTC.

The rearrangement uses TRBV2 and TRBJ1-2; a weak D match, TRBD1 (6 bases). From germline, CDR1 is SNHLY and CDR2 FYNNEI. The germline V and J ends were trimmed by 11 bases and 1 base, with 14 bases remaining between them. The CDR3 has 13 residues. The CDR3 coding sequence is TGTGCCGGCCACAGGGAAATTAACTATGGCTACACCTTC. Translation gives CAGHREINYGYTF.

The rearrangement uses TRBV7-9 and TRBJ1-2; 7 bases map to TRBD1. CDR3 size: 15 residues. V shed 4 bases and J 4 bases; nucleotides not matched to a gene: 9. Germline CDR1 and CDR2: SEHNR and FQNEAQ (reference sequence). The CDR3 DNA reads TGTGCCAGCAGCTCGCAGACAGGGTGGGGCTATGGCTACACCTTC. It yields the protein CASSSQTGWGYGYTF.

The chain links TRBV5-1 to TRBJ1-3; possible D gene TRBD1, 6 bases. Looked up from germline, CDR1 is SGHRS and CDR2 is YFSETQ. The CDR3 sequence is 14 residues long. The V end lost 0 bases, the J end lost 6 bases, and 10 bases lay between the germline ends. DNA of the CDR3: TGCGCCAGCAGCTTGGAGGGGACAACAAACACCATATATTTT. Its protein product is CASSLEGTTNTIYF.

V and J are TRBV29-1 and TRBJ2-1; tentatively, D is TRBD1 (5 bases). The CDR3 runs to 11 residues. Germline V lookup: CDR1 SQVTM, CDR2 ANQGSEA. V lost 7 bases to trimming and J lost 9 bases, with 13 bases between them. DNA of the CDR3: TGCAGCGGGGGTGACAGAGCTGAGCAGTTCTTC. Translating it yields CSGGDRAEQFF.

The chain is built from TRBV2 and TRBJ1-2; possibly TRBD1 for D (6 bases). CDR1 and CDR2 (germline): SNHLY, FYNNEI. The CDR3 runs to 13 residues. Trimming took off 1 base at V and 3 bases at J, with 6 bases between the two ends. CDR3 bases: TGTGCCAGCAGTGAAGACAGGGACTATGGCTACACCTTC. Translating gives CASSEDRDYGYTF. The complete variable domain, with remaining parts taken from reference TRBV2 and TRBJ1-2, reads EPEVTQTPSHQVTQMGQEVILRCVPISNHLYFYWYRQILGQKVEFLVSFYNNEISEKSEIFDDQFSVERPDGSNFTLKIRSTKLEDSAMYFCASSEDRDYGYTFGSGTRLTVV.

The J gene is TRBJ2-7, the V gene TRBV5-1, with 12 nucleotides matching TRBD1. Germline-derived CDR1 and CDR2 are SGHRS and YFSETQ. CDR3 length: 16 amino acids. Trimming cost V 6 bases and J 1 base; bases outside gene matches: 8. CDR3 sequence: CASTPAGQGASYEQYF. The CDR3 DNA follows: TGCGCCAGCACACCTGCGGGACAGGGGGCTTCCTACGAGCAGTACTTC.

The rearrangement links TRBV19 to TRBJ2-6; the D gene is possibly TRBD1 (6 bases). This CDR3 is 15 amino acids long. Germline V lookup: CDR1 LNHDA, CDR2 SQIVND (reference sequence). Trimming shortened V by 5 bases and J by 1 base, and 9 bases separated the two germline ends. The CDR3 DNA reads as TGTGCCAGTAGTCCCAGGGGTTCTGGGGCCAACGTCCTGACTTTC. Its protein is CASSPRGSGANVLTF.

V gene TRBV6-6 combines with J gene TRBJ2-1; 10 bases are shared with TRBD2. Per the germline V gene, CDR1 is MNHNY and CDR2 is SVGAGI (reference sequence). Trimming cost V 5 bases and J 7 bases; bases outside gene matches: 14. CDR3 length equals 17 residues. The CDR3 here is CASSPRQSGGAWNEQFF. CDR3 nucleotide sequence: TGTGCCAGCAGTCCCCGACAAAGCGGGGGGGCTTGGAATGAGCAGTTCTTC.

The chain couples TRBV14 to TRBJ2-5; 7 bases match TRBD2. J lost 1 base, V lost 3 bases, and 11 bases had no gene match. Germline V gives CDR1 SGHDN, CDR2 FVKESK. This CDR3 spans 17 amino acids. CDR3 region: CASSHRFGGSSQETQYF. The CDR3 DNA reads TGTGCCAGCAGCCACAGGTTCGGGGGGTCCTCCCAAGAGACCCAGTACTTC.